A selection of T cell receptor beta chains follows, all from one sample in a study of siplizumab effects on memory and regulatory T cells. TCRdb's table, derived via immunoSEQ multiplex PCR, lists solely in-frame clones and lacks some. Among around 100,000 clones listed, around 92% were seen once. Source material: CD4+ T cells sorted from blood. These receptors were obtained from a human donor in good health. Both conserved end residues are part of each CDR3. Fields, in order: CDR3 length, J gene, clone size, V gene, D gene, CDR3 DNA, CDR3 protein. The D gene is left open where the match is weak. Only some rows state a clone size, as once, few, many or a class for expanded clones.

len: 13
j_gene: TRBJ2-1
abundance: NA
v_gene: TRBV9
d_gene: NA
CDR3nt: TGTGCCAGCAGCCCCTCTGGCCGACGGGAGCAGTTCTTC
CDR3aa: CASSPSGRREQFF

len: 17
j_gene: TRBJ1-2
abundance: NA
v_gene: TRBV5-4
d_gene: NA
CDR3nt: TGTGCCAGCAGCTTCGGGTCAGGAGGGCTATCTAACTATGGCTACACCTTC
CDR3aa: CASSFGSGGLSNYGYTF

len: 15
j_gene: TRBJ2-1
abundance: NA
v_gene: TRBV7-2
d_gene: NA
CDR3nt: TGTGCCAGCAGCTTAGTTTTCACAGCGAAAAATGAGCAGTTCTTC
CDR3aa: CASSLVFTAKNEQFF

len: 14
j_gene: TRBJ1-2
abundance: NA
v_gene: TRBV15
d_gene: TRBD1
CDR3nt: TGTGCCACCAGCAGAGGGACAGGGGGCGTGGGCTACACCTTC
CDR3aa: CATSRGTGGVGYTF

len: 15
j_gene: TRBJ2-7
abundance: NA
v_gene: TRBV29-1
d_gene: TRBD1
CDR3nt: TGCAGCGTTGAAGAAAGTCGGGGACAGACCTACGAGCAGTACTTC
CDR3aa: CSVEESRGQTYEQYF

len: 17
j_gene: TRBJ1-6
abundance: few
v_gene: TRBV4-1
d_gene: NA
CDR3nt: TGCGCCAGCAGCCAAGATAATATTCGACAGCCTAATTCACCCCTCCACTTT
CDR3aa: CASSQDNIRQPNSPLHF

len: 16
j_gene: TRBJ1-2
abundance: NA
v_gene: TRBV6-5
d_gene: NA
CDR3nt: TGTGCCAGCAGTTACTCCATTGGGCTATCACACTATGGCTACACCTTC
CDR3aa: CASSYSIGLSHYGYTF

len: 12
j_gene: TRBJ1-1
abundance: NA
v_gene: TRBV7-9
d_gene: NA
CDR3nt: TGTGCCACCGTGAAAGGGCTCCCTGAAGCTTTCTTT
CDR3aa: CATVKGLPEAFF

len: 15
j_gene: TRBJ1-2
abundance: NA
v_gene: TRBV6-5
d_gene: TRBD1
CDR3nt: TGTGCCAGCAGGCCACGACAGGGGCAGAACTATGGCTACACCTTC
CDR3aa: CASRPRQGQNYGYTF

len: 13
j_gene: TRBJ2-7
abundance: NA
v_gene: TRBV7-3
d_gene: TRBD1
CDR3nt: TGTGCCAGCAGCCCCGGGACAGGCTACGAGCAGTACTTC
CDR3aa: CASSPGTGYEQYF